This entry lists 4 T cell receptor beta chains sequenced from one sample in a study of T cell responses to AZD1222 COVID-19 vaccine. The data were produced by immunoSEQ multiplex PCR, yet TCRdb's version contains in-frame clones alone and is incomplete. This sample has about 85,000 clones, with approximately 89% found just once. The source was peripheral blood, collected on day 0 of AZD1222 vaccination. Source of these receptors: an adult in good health.

V is TRBV12-3 or TRBV12-4 and J is TRBJ2-1; no clear D gene. Trimming left V 3 bases short and J 5 bases short, with 8 bases between. The length of the CDR3 is 13 residues. This CDR3 is CASSLVGNNEQFF. For the CDR3, the DNA is TGTGCCAGCAGTTTGGTAGGGAACAATGAGCAGTTCTTC.

V usage is TRBV10-1 and J usage is TRBJ2-5; possibly TRBD1 or TRBD2 for D (6 bases each). The CDR3 runs 13 residues. Trimming removed 8 bases from V and 7 bases from J, with 17 bases in between. Germline V gene data show CDR1 as WNHNN and CDR2 as SYGVQD (reference sequence). CDR3: CASFRRGRVTQYF. The CDR3 DNA is TGCGCCAGCTTTCGACGGGGGCGGGTGACCCAGTACTTC.

The rearrangement joins TRBV6-2 or TRBV6-3 to TRBJ2-7; 9 bases fit TRBD2. Germline V gene lookup returns CDR1 MNHEY and CDR2 SVGEGT. The trim removed 2 bases at V and 0 bases at J, leaving 8 bases unmatched. This CDR3 has 17 amino acids. In nucleotides, the CDR3 is TGTGCCAGCAGTTACACCCTCAGACTAGCGGACTCCTACGAGCAGTACTTC. Amino acids: CASSYTLRLADSYEQYF.

CDR3 nucleotides: TGTGCCAGCAGTGAAGCGGGACTAGCAGGTTACAATGAGCAGTTCTTC. Translated, it gives CASSEAGLAGYNEQFF. The chain carries TRBV2 and TRBJ2-1; 9 nucleotides align to TRBD2. The length of the CDR3 is 16 residues. Germline V lookup: CDR1 SNHLY, CDR2 FYNNEI. With 0 bases clipped from V and 4 bases from J, the junction kept 4 bases outside the gene matches.